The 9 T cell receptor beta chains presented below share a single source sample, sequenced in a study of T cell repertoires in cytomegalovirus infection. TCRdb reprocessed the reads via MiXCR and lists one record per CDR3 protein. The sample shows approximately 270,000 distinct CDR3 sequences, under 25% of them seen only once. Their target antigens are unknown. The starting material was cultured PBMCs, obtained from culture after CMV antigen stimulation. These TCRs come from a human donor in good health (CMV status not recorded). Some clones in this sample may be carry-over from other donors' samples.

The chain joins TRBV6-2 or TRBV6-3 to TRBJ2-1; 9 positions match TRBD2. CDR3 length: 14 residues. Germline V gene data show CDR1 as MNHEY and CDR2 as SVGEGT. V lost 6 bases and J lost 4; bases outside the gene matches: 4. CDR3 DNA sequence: TGTGCCAGCAGGAGACTAGCGGTATACAATGAGCAGTTCTTC. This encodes CASRRLAVYNEQFF.

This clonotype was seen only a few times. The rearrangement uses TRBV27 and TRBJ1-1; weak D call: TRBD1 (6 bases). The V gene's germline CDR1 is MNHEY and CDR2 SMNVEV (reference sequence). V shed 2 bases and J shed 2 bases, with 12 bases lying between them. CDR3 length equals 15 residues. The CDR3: CASSLGGRRNTEAFF. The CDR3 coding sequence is TGTGCCAGCAGTTTAGGGGGCAGAAGAAACACTGAAGCTTTCTTT.

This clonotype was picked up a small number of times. The CDR3, as DNA: TGTGCCAGCAGCTTAGATGGTGGGACCGGGGCTGGGCAGTTCTTC. Amino acid sequence: CASSLDGGTGAGQFF. V and J are TRBV11-3 and TRBJ2-1; either TRBD1 or TRBD2 may fit D (5 bases each). CDR1 is SGHNT and CDR2 is YENEEA in the germline V gene. The CDR3 length is 15 residues. The V gene lost 0 bases and the J gene lost 12 bases, with 18 bases spanning the gap.

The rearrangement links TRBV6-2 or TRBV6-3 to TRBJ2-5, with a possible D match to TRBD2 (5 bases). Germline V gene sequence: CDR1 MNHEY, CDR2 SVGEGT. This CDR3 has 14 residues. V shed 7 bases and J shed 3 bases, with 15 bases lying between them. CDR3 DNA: TGTGCCAGCACAGAGAGTCTGCGGGAAGAGACCCAGTACTTC. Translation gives CASTESLREETQYF.

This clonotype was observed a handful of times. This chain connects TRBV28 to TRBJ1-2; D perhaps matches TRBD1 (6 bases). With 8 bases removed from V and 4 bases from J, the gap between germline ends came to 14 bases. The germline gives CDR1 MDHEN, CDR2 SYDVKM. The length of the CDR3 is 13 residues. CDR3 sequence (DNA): TGTGCCAGCGGAAAAGGGGGGGGCTATGGCTACACCTTC. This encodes CASGKGGGYGYTF.

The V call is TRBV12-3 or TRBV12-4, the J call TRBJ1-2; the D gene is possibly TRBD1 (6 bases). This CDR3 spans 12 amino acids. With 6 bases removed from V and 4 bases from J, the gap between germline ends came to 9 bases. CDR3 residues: CASSGQTYGYTF. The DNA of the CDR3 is TGTGCCAGCAGCGGACAGACCTATGGCTACACCTTC.

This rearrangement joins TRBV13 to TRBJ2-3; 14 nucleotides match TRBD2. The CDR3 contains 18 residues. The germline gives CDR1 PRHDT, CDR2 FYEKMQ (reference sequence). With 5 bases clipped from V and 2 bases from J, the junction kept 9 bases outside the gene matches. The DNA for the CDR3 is TGTGCCAGCAGCCCCAGGACTAGCGGGAGGCGCCTCACAGATACGCAGTATTTT. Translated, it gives CASSPRTSGRRLTDTQYF.

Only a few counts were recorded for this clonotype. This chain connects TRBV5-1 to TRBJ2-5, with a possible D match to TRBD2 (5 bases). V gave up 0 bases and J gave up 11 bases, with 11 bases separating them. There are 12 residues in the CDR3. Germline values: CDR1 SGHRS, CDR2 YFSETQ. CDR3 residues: CASSLDLRVQYF. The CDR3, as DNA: TGCGCCAGCAGCTTGGACCTGCGGGTACAGTACTTC.

CDR3 loop: CASRHPGVGNEQFF. In DNA, the CDR3 is TGTGCCAGCAGGCACCCCGGGGTAGGGAATGAGCAGTTCTTC. This chain uses TRBV19 with TRBJ2-1, with D possibly matching TRBD2 (5 bases). Germline CDR1 reads LNHDA; CDR2 reads SQIVND (reference sequence). Trimming cost V 9 bases and J 7 bases, with 19 bases left between them. The CDR3 is made up of 14 amino acids.